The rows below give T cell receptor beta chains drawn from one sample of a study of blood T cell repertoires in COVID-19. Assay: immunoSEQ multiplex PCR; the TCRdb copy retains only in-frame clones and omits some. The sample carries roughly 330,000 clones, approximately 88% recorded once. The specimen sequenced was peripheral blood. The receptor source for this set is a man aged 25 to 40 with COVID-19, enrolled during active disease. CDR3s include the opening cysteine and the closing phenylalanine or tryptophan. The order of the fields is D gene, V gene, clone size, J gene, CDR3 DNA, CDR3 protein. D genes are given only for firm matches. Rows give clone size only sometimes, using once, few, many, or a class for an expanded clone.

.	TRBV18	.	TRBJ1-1	TGTGCCAGCTCTCCGGACAGCCCGAACACTGAAGCTTTCTTT	CASSPDSPNTEAFF
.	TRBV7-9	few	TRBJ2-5	TGTGCCAGCAGAAGATTAGCAGAGACCCAGTACTTC	CASRRLAETQYF
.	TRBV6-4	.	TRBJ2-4	TGTGCCAGCAGTGTCGACACCGAAAACATTCAGTACTTC	CASSVDTENIQYF
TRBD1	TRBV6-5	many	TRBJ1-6	TGTGCCAGCAGTTACCGACAGGGGAGGAATTCACCCCTCCACTTT	CASSYRQGRNSPLHF
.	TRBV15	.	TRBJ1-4	TGTGCCACCAGCGGATCTTATGAAGGGGATAATGAAAAACTGTTTTTT	CATSGSYEGDNEKLFF
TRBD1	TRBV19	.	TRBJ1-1	TGTGCCAGTAGCAGACAGGGAAGGAACACTGAAGCTTTCTTT	CASSRQGRNTEAFF
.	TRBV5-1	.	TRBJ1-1	TGCGCCAGCAGCCGTACCCGGACAGCGAACACTGAAGCTTTCTTT	CASSRTRTANTEAFF
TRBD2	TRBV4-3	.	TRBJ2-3	TGCGCCAGCAGCCGCGGGGGGCTAACCCGCACAGATACGCAGTATTTT	CASSRGGLTRTDTQYF
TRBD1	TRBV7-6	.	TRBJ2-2	TGTGCCAGCAGCTACCCGGGACAGGGTACCGGGGAGCTGTTTTTT	CASSYPGQGTGELFF
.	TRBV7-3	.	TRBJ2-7	TGTGCCAGCAGCCAAGAGGACCGGGATACCTACGAGCAGTACTTC	CASSQEDRDTYEQYF
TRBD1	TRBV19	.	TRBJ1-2	TGTGCCAGTAGTATAGAGACAGGGGGCTATGGCTACACCTTC	CASSIETGGYGYTF
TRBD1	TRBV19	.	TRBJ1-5	TGTGCCAGTAGGGGACAGGGGAGCCAGCCCCAGCATTTT	CASRGQGSQPQHF
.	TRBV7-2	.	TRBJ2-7	TGTGCCAGCAGCCCCGATACCACAGGGAAAAATGCCTACGAGCAGTACTTC	CASSPDTTGKNAYEQYF
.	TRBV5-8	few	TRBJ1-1	TGTGCCAGCAGCTTGGAAAAAAGCTACAGCTTGAACACTGAAGCTTTCTTT	CASSLEKSYSLNTEAFF
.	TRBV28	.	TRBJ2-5	TGTGCCAGCAGTTTCCTCCGGGATCCACTTTACCAAGAGACCCAGTACTTC	CASSFLRDPLYQETQYF
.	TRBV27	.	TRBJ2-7	TGTGCCAGCAGTTTCTCTAATCCCTACGAGCAGTACTTC	CASSFSNPYEQYF
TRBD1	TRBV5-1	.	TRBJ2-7	TGCGCCAGCAGCCCGTTTGGACAGGGTGAAGAGCAGTACTTC	CASSPFGQGEEQYF
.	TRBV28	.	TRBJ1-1	TGTGCCAGCAGTTTATGCGACCAGGGAACGCGCGGCACTGAAGCTTTCTTT	CASSLCDQGTRGTEAFF
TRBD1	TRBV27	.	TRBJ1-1	TGTGCCAGCAGTTTAGGACAGGGGAGGGGTGACACTGAAGCTTTCTTT	CASSLGQGRGDTEAFF
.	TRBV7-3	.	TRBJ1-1	TGTGCCAGCAGCTCTGAGGCCGGGACACTTAGCACTGAAGCTTTCTTT	CASSSEAGTLSTEAFF
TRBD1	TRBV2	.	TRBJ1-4	TGTGCCAGCAGTAACCACGACAGGGTAGATCGGTTT	CASSNHDRVDRF
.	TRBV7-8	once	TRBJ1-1	TGTGCCAGCAGCTTAGAACAGGTGGACACTGAAGCTTTCTTT	CASSLEQVDTEAFF